This T cell receptor beta chain was found in a study of blood T cells in healthy people across ages. Study-level findings and limits: The long-lived group displayed more naive CD4+ cells, plus higher diversity, than the aged donors did. Using unsorted PBMCs precluded a conclusive naive versus antigen-experienced comparison.

In the case of this clonotype: Its antigen remains unknown.

CDR1 is KGHSH, CDR2 LQKENI, per germline. The V end was cut by 8 bases, the J end by 0 bases, with 14 bases between. There are 14 residues in the CDR3. With a J-beta primer mix and a sample-barcoded 5' primer, a second PCR ran 7 to 11 cycles. TCRdb called the 5' RACE reads again in MiXCR, with one record for every CDR3 protein. The repertoire holds fewer than 1.5 million distinct CDR3 sequences, around 42% seen once, with 7.9% in the top ten. The sample taken for sequencing was blood. The chain recombines TRBV18 with TRBJ2-7; D is uncertain. The receptor comes from a young woman in good health. Written as DNA, the CDR3 is TGTGCCAGCGTGGCGGCGGCGAGCTCCTACGAGCAGTACTTC. This encodes CASVAAASSYEQYF.